The 17 T cell receptor beta chains below were found in one sample sequenced in a study of PD-1 blockade in classical Hodgkin lymphoma. The time point is: newly diagnosed, previously untreated cHL patient sample. By magnetic negative selection, CD4+ T cells were purified from thawed PBMCs. The table came from immunoSEQ multiplex PCR; TCRdb's copy has only in-frame clones and leaves some out. The sample carries about 21,000 clones, about 85% recorded once. Sequencing used CD4+ T cells from blood. These receptors came from a human donor with classical Hodgkin lymphoma.

The chain joins TRBV19 to TRBJ2-3, with a weak D call TRBD2 (5 bases). The CDR3 runs 15 residues. Trimming shortened V by 5 bases and J by 0 bases, and 12 bases separated the two germline ends. CDR1 LNHDA and CDR2 SQIVND come from the germline V gene (reference sequence). As DNA, the CDR3 is TGTGCCAGTAGTTCGACTATCAGAAGCACAGATACGCAGTATTTT. Amino acids: CASSSTIRSTDTQYF.

The V and J genes are TRBV5-4 and TRBJ2-2; tentative D call: TRBD1 (6 bases). The V gene lost 5 bases and the J gene lost 5 bases, with 13 bases spanning the gap. Germline values: CDR1 SGHNT, CDR2 YYREEE (reference sequence). This CDR3 is 14 amino acids long. The CDR3 DNA follows: TGTGCCAGCAGTAGTTTACAGGGAACCGGGGAGCTGTTTTTT. It encodes CASSSLQGTGELFF.

J is TRBJ2-6 and V is TRBV28; D is uncertain. The CDR3 extends over 15 amino acids. Germline CDR1 reads MDHEN; CDR2 reads SYDVKM. The ends were cut back, 5 bases at V and 9 bases at J, with 17 bases in the middle. As DNA, the CDR3 is TGTGCCAGCAGTCCGAGCTTCTGGAGTCTCAACGTCCTGACTTTC. Protein: CASSPSFWSLNVLTF.

This clone occurred a few times. V usage is TRBV27 and J usage is TRBJ1-5, with D maybe TRBD1 (5 bases). Germline assignment: CDR1 MNHEY and CDR2 SMNVEV (reference sequence). The CDR3 runs to 14 residues. With 5 bases removed from V and 8 bases from J, the gap between germline ends came to 16 bases. The CDR3 sequence: CASSTRGTPEPQHF. The CDR3 DNA reads TGTGCCAGCAGTACACGGGGCACGCCGGAGCCCCAGCATTTT.

The V call is TRBV5-4, the J call TRBJ2-3; 8 bases align to TRBD1. The length of the CDR3 is 15 residues. Germline CDR1 reads SGHNT; CDR2 reads YYREEE (reference sequence). Trimming took 3 bases from V and 0 from J; bases not matched to a gene: 3. CDR3 region: CASSSGGWSTDTQYF. The CDR3 nucleotides are TGTGCCAGCAGCTCAGGGGGCTGGAGCACAGATACGCAGTATTTT.

The genes are TRBV5-5 and TRBJ1-1; D is unclear. CDR3 length equals 15 residues. Germline V CDR1 and CDR2: SGHKS, YYEKEE (reference sequence). V dropped 4 bases and J dropped 6 bases, with 19 bases sitting between them. The CDR3 DNA is TGTGCCAGCAGCCGACTCCCCGTGGAGGGAGCTGAAGCTTTCTTT. Translated: CASSRLPVEGAEAFF.

This chain connects TRBV9 to TRBJ1-6; D gene ambiguous. Trimming shortened V by 2 bases and J by 9 bases, and 6 bases separated the two germline ends. CDR1 is SGDLS, CDR2 YYNGEE, per germline. This CDR3 has 12 amino acids. The CDR3 DNA reads TGTGCCAGCAGCGTCGGGGTTTCACCCCTCCACTTT. Translating gives CASSVGVSPLHF.

This clone was seen more than once but under ten times. V and J are TRBV6-1 and TRBJ2-7; TRBD2 aligns across 7 bases. The trim removed 7 bases at V and 0 bases at J, leaving 6 bases unmatched. The CDR3 is 14 amino acids. CDR1 and CDR2 (germline): MNHNS, SASEGT. DNA of the CDR3: TGTGCCAGCATCCTGGGGGGGGACTCCTACGAGCAGTACTTC. The encoded protein is CASILGGDSYEQYF.

This clone was counted a few times. The chain couples TRBV2 to TRBJ1-1; the D gene is possibly TRBD1 (6 bases). Per the germline V gene, CDR1 is SNHLY and CDR2 is FYNNEI. The CDR3 totals 13 residues. The ends were cut back, 9 bases at V and 6 bases at J, with 17 bases in the middle. The CDR3 loop reads CARRDTGGSEAFF. CDR3 bases: TGTGCCAGAAGAGACACCGGGGGCTCTGAAGCTTTCTTT. Drawing the rest from reference TRBV2 and TRBJ1-1, the complete variable domain is EPEVTQTPSHQVTQMGQEVILRCVPISNHLYFYWYRQILGQKVEFLVSFYNNEISEKSEIFDDQFSVERPDGSNFTLKIRSTKLEDSAMYFCARRDTGGSEAFFGQGTRLTVV.

This chain connects TRBV4-2 to TRBJ1-4, with D perhaps matching TRBD1 (5 bases). V lost 2 bases and J 1 base, leaving 8 bases between the germline ends. Germline CDR1 reads LGHNA; CDR2 reads YNFKEQ. CDR3 length: 15 residues. As DNA, the CDR3 is TGTGCCAGCAGCCAAATCAGGGAAACTAATGAAAAACTGTTTTTT. It is translated as CASSQIRETNEKLFF.

This clone was picked up one time. The V and J genes are TRBV27 and TRBJ1-2; D is undetermined. Germline CDR1 and CDR2: MNHEY and SMNVEV (reference sequence). The V gene lost 0 bases and the J gene lost 8 bases, with 13 bases spanning the gap. This CDR3 region has 14 residues. CDR3 sequence: CASSLSRTPGGYTF. The CDR3 nucleotides read TGTGCCAGCAGTTTATCAAGGACCCCAGGCGGCTACACCTTC.

The J gene is TRBJ2-7, the V gene TRBV28, with D tentatively TRBD1 (6 bases). V was clipped by 3 bases and J by 2 bases, with 14 bases between them. CDR1 is MDHEN and CDR2 is SYDVKM in the germline V gene. This CDR3 region has 15 residues. The CDR3 spells CASSFPRGGTYEQYF. The CDR3 DNA sequence: TGTGCCAGCAGTTTTCCGCGAGGGGGTACCTACGAGCAGTACTTC.

V is TRBV5-1 and J is TRBJ2-5; 11 nucleotides line up with TRBD2. Looked up from germline, CDR1 is SGHRS and CDR2 is YFSETQ. This CDR3 region has 13 residues. The V segment lost 7 bases and the J segment 3 bases; nucleotides outside the gene matches: 2. CDR3 coding DNA: TGCGCCAGCGGGGGACTAGCGGAAGAGACCCAGTACTTC. This codes for CASGGLAEETQYF.

With respect to this clone: This sample also contains other DNA sequences that code for the same CDR3. The CDR3, as DNA: TGTGCCAGCTCACCTGGGACAGGTTTTAATCAGCCCCAGCATTTT. Translated, it gives CASSPGTGFNQPQHF. The V and J genes are TRBV18 and TRBJ1-5; 8 positions agree with TRBD1. This CDR3 is built from 15 residues. The germline V gene encodes CDR1 KGHSH and CDR2 LQKENI. Germline trimming cut 3 bases from V and 4 bases from J; bases unmatched to any gene: 5.

This chain connects TRBV5-4 to TRBJ2-1; D uncertain. Trimming cost V 1 base and J 6 bases, with 11 bases left between them. The germline V gene has CDR1 SGHNT and CDR2 YYREEE (reference sequence). This CDR3 has 14 residues. CDR3 residues: CASSLQVALNEQFF. The CDR3 coding sequence is TGTGCCAGCAGCTTGCAGGTAGCCCTCAATGAGCAGTTCTTC.

For the CDR3, the DNA is TGTGCCAGCACTACTCTGGGACTAGCGGAGCCACGCGGCTACAATGAGCAGTTCTTC. This encodes CASTTLGLAEPRGYNEQFF. This rearrangement joins TRBV27 to TRBJ2-1; 11 bases map to TRBD2. The V segment lost 7 bases and the J segment 3 bases; nucleotides outside the gene matches: 17. The length of the CDR3 is 19 residues. Germline V gives CDR1 MNHEY, CDR2 SMNVEV (reference sequence).

This clone was found a few times. The genes are TRBV5-6 and TRBJ1-1, with TRBD1 identical over 9 bases. V trimming: 6 bases; J trimming: 7 bases; junction bases outside the gene matches: 7. The length of the CDR3 is 13 residues. Germline V gene sequence: CDR1 SGHDT, CDR2 YYEEEE. CDR3: CASTLQGAVEAFF. For the CDR3, the DNA is TGTGCCAGCACCTTACAGGGGGCGGTTGAAGCTTTCTTT. The full variable domain, in which reference TRBV5-6 and TRBJ1-1 provide the parts outside the CDR3, is DAGVTQSPTHLIKTRGQQVTLRCSPKSGHDTVSWYQQALGQGPQFIFQYYEEEERQRGNFPDRFSGHQFPNYSSELNVNALLLGDSALYLCASTLQGAVEAFFGQGTRLTVV.